A selection of T cell receptor beta chains follows, all from one sample in a study of control samples from healthy donors and cancer patients. The data were produced by immunoSEQ multiplex PCR, yet TCRdb's version contains in-frame clones alone and is incomplete. The data contain 150,000 or so clones, approximately 93% of them singletons. Material for sequencing was blood. All receptors come from a man younger than 30 in good health. Each CDR3 is given with its conserved first and last residue. A D gene is named only where the DNA matches it firmly. Expanded clones get a size class; other rows say once, few or many, or leave the size out.

>TRBV19|-|once|TRBJ2-2
CASRGIEGGANTGELFF
TGTGCCAGTAGGGGAATCGAGGGCGGAGCGAACACCGGGGAGCTGTTTTTT
>TRBV28|-|-|TRBJ2-5
CASSTQETQYF
TGTGCCAGCAGTACACAAGAGACCCAGTACTTC
>TRBV11-3|-|-|TRBJ2-3
CASSSSGGGPRYF
TGTGCCAGCAGCTCCTCCGGCGGGGGCCCGAGGTATTTT
>TRBV27|TRBD2|-|TRBJ2-7
CASTPSPSGSLYEQYF
TGTGCCAGCACCCCGAGCCCGAGCGGGAGTCTATACGAGCAGTACTTC
>TRBV29-1|-|few|TRBJ1-1
CSVENRGGGGWTEAFF
TGCAGCGTTGAAAACCGGGGAGGAGGGGGATGGACTGAAGCTTTCTTT
>TRBV12-3/TRBV12-4|-|-|TRBJ1-2
CASSLTRPVGYTF
TGTGCCAGCAGTTTAACCCGCCCGGTGGGCTACACCTTC
>TRBV30|-|-|TRBJ2-1
CAWSATSFEQFF
TGTGCCTGGAGTGCGACTAGTTTTGAGCAGTTCTTC
>TRBV15|-|-|TRBJ1-4
CATSRVRVGANEKLFF
TGTGCCACCAGCAGAGTCAGGGTAGGGGCTAATGAAAAACTGTTTTTT
>TRBV18|-|-|TRBJ1-2
CASSPLLPGANYGYTF
TGTGCCAGCTCACCCCTTTTGCCTGGGGCTAACTATGGCTACACCTTC
>TRBV28|-|-|TRBJ1-5
CASSLRYSNQPQHF
TGTGCCAGCAGTTTGAGGTATAGCAATCAGCCCCAGCATTTT
>TRBV30|-|few|TRBJ1-3
CAWSPGNTIYF
TGTGCCTGGAGTCCAGGAAACACCATATATTTT
>TRBV12-3/TRBV12-4|TRBD1|once|TRBJ2-5
CASSGTGQETQYF
TGTGCCAGCAGTGGGACAGGGCAAGAGACCCAGTACTTC
>TRBV19|-|-|TRBJ2-5
CASSLGGGDRETQYF
TGTGCCAGTAGCCTAGGTGGGGGAGATAGAGAGACCCAGTACTTC
>TRBV7-6|-|-|TRBJ2-2
CASSSGELFF
TGTGCCAGCAGCTCCGGGGAGCTGTTTTTT
>TRBV6-6|TRBD1|-|TRBJ2-5
CASSWNRGREETQYF
TGTGCCAGCAGTTGGAACAGGGGGCGGGAAGAGACCCAGTACTTC
>TRBV18|TRBD2|once|TRBJ2-5
CASSPTSGRAVETQYF
TGTGCCAGCTCACCAACTAGCGGGAGGGCCGTTGAGACCCAGTACTTC
>TRBV9|TRBD2|-|TRBJ2-1
CASSVGGGAYEQFF
TGTGCCAGCAGCGTTGGCGGGGGGGCCTATGAGCAGTTCTTC
>TRBV14|TRBD1|-|TRBJ2-7
CASSRTGVIYEQYF
TGTGCCAGCAGCCGGACAGGGGTAATCTACGAGCAGTACTTC
>TRBV19|-|-|TRBJ2-2
CASSDSAAGELFF
TGTGCCAGTAGTGACTCAGCGGCCGGGGAGCTGTTTTTT
>TRBV6-2/TRBV6-3|TRBD1|-|TRBJ2-7
CASSYRGTGGTYEQYF
TGTGCCAGCAGTTACCGCGGGACAGGGGGTACCTACGAGCAGTACTTC
>TRBV5-1|TRBD1|-|TRBJ1-1
CASSSDRGSDTEAFF
TGCGCCAGCAGCTCCGACAGGGGGTCTGACACTGAAGCTTTCTTT
>TRBV11-2|-|-|TRBJ2-5
CASSPGVSQETQYF
TGTGCCAGCAGCCCAGGGGTCAGTCAAGAGACCCAGTACTTC
>TRBV28|-|-|TRBJ2-7
CASSLGRRPYEQYF
TGTGCCAGCAGTTTGGGCAGGCGTCCCTACGAGCAGTACTTC